This T cell receptor beta chain was obtained from a study of tumor-infiltrating lymphocytes in primary liver carcinoma. Turning to the study itself: Those enrolled were patients of both sexes, who were aged 30 to 69 years. Stage T1-T3 N0M0 and a size of 4.2 to 10 cm characterized the tumors. Sequencing of the samples generated roughly 3.65 to 7.5 million productive TCRbeta reads, with similar yields across tissue types.

This clonotype came up a few times. Its matching antigen is unknown. Study-level results: Between tumor regions, pairs overlapped more than tumor-adjacent and tumor-blood pairs did.

The template, 450 to 650 ng total RNA, yielded TCR beta cDNA made with a constant-region primer. Each TCR beta library was derived from three nested multiplex PCR rounds that employed slightly modified ARM-PCR. PCR rounds one and two used TRBV1-TRBV30 forward primers with a C-beta reverse primer for 9 to 10 cycles each. Using its own MiXCR run on the multiplex PCR reads, TCRdb lists one record per CDR3 protein. The data show about 320,000 distinct CDR3 sequences, approximately 60% seen once. CDR3 length: 14 amino acids. After removal of 5 bases from V and 5 bases from J, the junction contained 9 bases not matched to a gene. In germline, CDR1 is MDHEN, CDR2 SYDVKM. RNA was extracted from whole blood without cell sorting, alongside germline DNA.

V usage is TRBV28 and J usage is TRBJ2-7; 7 nucleotides align to TRBD2. Sequencing was carried out using peripheral blood. This receptor was identified in a man aged 35 to 55 with primary liver carcinoma and hepatitis B virus infection. The CDR3 loop reads CASSRGGSGHEQYF. In DNA, the CDR3 is TGTGCCAGCAGTCGGGGCGGGAGTGGCCACGAGCAGTACTTC.